One T cell receptor beta chain is described in this entry. The antigen is unknown. Vbeta (60) and Jbeta (13) primers were used in the PCR. TCRdb keeps only in-frame clones here, not all; method: immunoSEQ multiplex PCR. Among around 130,000 clones listed, about four fifths were seen once. The CDR3 spans 17 residues. Germline CDR1 is LGHNA and CDR2 is YSLEER. J was trimmed by 4 bases and V by 1 base; bases with no gene match: 2. The data derive from a study of cytomegalovirus exposure and HLA in healthy donors. Study-wide points: Later analysis associated a missense DCLRE1C variant with TCR beta V- and J-gene trimming. Among TCR beta chains of equal frequency, HLA-associated ones were more clonally expanded in a later analysis. Both high specificity and high sensitivity reportedly marked the classifier's diagnosis of cytomegalovirus status.

This chain connects TRBV4-3 to TRBJ2-1; TRBD2 agrees at 15 bases. Material: PBMCs. This TCR was sampled from a woman aged 40 to 50 in good health and CMV-seronegative. CDR3 in DNA: TGCGCCAGCAGCCAAGGGACTAGCGGGAGGGTATACAATGAGCAGTTCTTC. It specifies CASSQGTSGRVYNEQFF.